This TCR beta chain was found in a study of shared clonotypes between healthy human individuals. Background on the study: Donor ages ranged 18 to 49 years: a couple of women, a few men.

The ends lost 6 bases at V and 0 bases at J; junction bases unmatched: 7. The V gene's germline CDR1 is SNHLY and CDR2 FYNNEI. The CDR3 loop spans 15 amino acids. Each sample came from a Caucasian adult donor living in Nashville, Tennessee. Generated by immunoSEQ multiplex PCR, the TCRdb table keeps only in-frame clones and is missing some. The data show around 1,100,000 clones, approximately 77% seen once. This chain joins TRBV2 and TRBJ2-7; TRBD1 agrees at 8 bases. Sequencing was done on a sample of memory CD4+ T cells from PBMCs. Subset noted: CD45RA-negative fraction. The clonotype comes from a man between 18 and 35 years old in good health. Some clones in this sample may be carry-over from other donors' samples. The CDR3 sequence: CASSLDRGISYEQYF. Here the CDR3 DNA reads TGTGCCAGCAGCCTCGACAGGGGAATCTCCTACGAGCAGTACTTC.